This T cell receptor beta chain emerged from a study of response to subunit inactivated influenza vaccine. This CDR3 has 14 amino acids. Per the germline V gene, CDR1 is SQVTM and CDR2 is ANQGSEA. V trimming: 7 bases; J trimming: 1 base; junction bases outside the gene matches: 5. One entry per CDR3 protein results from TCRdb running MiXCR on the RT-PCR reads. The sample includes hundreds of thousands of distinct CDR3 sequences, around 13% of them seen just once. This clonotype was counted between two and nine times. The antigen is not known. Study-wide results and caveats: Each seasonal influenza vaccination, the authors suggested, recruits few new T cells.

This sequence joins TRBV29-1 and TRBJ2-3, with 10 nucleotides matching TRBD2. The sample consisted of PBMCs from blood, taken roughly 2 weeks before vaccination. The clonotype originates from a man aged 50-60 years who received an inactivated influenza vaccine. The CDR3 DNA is TGCAGCGCTCTAGGGACTAGCGGCACAGATACGCAGTATTTT. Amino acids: CSALGTSGTDTQYF.